This T cell receptor (beta chain) was documented in a study of blood T cells in healthy people across ages. The length of the CDR3 is 15 residues. Trimming left V 0 bases short and J 7 bases short, with 16 bases between. CDR1 is ENHRY, CDR2 SYGVKD, per germline. Overall study findings and caveats: The long-lived group displayed more naive CD4+ cells, plus higher diversity, than the aged donors did. What prevented conclusive comparison of naive and antigen-experienced cells was that PBMCs were unsorted.

Regarding this clonotype: What it recognizes is unknown.

Next came a second PCR, run for about 7 to 11 cycles, which used a sample-barcoded 5' primer along with a J-beta primer mix. TCRdb independently ran MiXCR on the 5' RACE reads; one entry per CDR3 protein. The profile shows approximately 810,000 distinct CDR3 sequences, around 36% of them singletons. Sequencing input: blood. This TCR was sampled from a man aged 18 to 29 in good health. The chain joins TRBV10-3 to TRBJ2-7; possible D gene TRBD2, 6 bases. CDR3 sequence reads: CAISESAGGGNEQYF. CDR3 nucleotides: TGTGCCATCAGTGAGTCTGCCGGGGGAGGCAATGAGCAGTACTTC.